This passage covers 26 T cell receptor beta chains from one sample sequenced in a study of cytomegalovirus exposure and HLA in healthy donors (dated by TCRdb to the late 2010s). Libraries were constructed by the immunoSEQ multiplex PCR assay. Drawn from immuneACCESS, this table holds only the in-frame rearrangements with V and J called that TCRdb kept. Clones are partly lost; checked studies trace under half to an unresolved V gene and leave the rest unexplained. The sample has some 350,000 clones on record, about nine tenths of them singletons. Roughly 1.2% of the sample goes to the ten largest clones. Sequenced: PBMCs. All receptors come from a woman under 40 in good health and CMV-seropositive.

This clone was found a few times. This sequence joins TRBV7-6 and TRBJ1-1; TRBD1 might be the D (5 bases). Trimming left V 5 bases short and J 2 bases short, with 15 bases between. The CDR3 runs 15 residues. Germline V gene data show CDR1 as SGHVS and CDR2 as FNYEAQ. The CDR3 spells CASSTTVIGNTEAFF. DNA of the CDR3: TGTGCCAGCAGCACGACAGTGATCGGAAACACTGAAGCTTTCTTT.

The chain has TRBV27 and TRBJ2-7; D tentatively fits TRBD1 or TRBD2 (5 bases each). The CDR3 is 15 residues long. V shed 0 bases and J shed 4 bases, with 13 bases lying between them. Per germline, CDR1 MNHEY and CDR2 SMNVEV (reference sequence). The CDR3, as DNA: TGTGCCAGCAGTTTATCGGGACCAGGGAGTTACGAGCAGTACTTC. Its translation is CASSLSGPGSYEQYF.

This clone was found a few times. The CDR3 DNA is TGTGCCAGCAGCGTCCCTGGGACAGGGGCGGGGTCACCCCTCCACTTT. Its translation is CASSVPGTGAGSPLHF. This chain uses TRBV21-1 with TRBJ1-6; no check of the table's D call, TRBD1, against the DNA was made. TRBV21-1 is a documented pseudogene. This CDR3 contains 16 residues.

The chain joins TRBV9 to TRBJ2-1; D gene ambiguous. Germline V gene data show CDR1 as SGDLS and CDR2 as YYNGEE. The CDR3 consists of 12 residues. V shed 7 bases and J shed 5 bases, with 10 bases lying between them. CDR3 protein: CASGSDDNEQFF. The CDR3 DNA reads TGTGCCAGCGGTTCCGACGACAATGAGCAGTTCTTC.

V gene TRBV15 combines with J gene TRBJ2-1; 8 nucleotides agree with TRBD1. Trimming removed 2 bases from V and 9 bases from J; junction bases left unmatched: 9. The CDR3 runs 15 residues. CDR1 is LNHNV and CDR2 is YYDKDF in the germline V gene (reference sequence). CDR3 sequence reads: CATSRNRDRPSEQFF. The CDR3, as DNA: TGTGCCACCAGCAGAAACCGGGACAGGCCCAGTGAGCAGTTCTTC.

The sample holds one count of this clone. This sequence joins TRBV30 and TRBJ1-5; perhaps TRBD1 as D (5 bases). V was shortened by 0 bases and J by 2 bases, with 14 bases between the two germline ends. The CDR3 length is 16 residues. Germline-derived CDR1 and CDR2 are GTSNPN and SVGIG (reference sequence). The CDR3 DNA reads as TGTGCCTGGAGTGTACATGAGGGGCTAGGCAATCAGCCCCAGCATTTT. Translating it yields CAWSVHEGLGNQPQHF.

There are a few counts of this clone. The V gene is TRBV2, the J gene TRBJ1-5, with 8 bases aligning to TRBD1. This CDR3 region has 15 residues. The junction had 7 bases not matched to a gene; V was cut back by 6 bases and J by 3 bases. Germline CDR1 and CDR2: SNHLY and FYNNEI. CDR3 DNA: TGTGCCAGCAGGCGACAGGGGCCTATCAATCAGCCCCAGCATTTT. It is translated as CASRRQGPINQPQHF.

The rearrangement uses TRBV19 and TRBJ2-1; 12 bases align to TRBD2. CDR1 and CDR2 from the germline V gene are LNHDA and SQIVND (reference sequence). Trimming took 3 bases from V and 6 from J; bases not matched to a gene: 0. This CDR3 has 14 residues. CDR3 bases: TGTGCCAGTAGTATGACTAGCGGGAGCAATGAGCAGTTCTTC. This codes for CASSMTSGSNEQFF.

The chain is built from TRBV7-9 and TRBJ2-5; 13 bases map to TRBD2. The CDR3 extends over 15 amino acids. CDR1 is SEHNR, CDR2 FQNEAQ, per germline (reference sequence). V lost 6 bases to trimming and J lost 4 bases; unmatched junction nucleotides: 5. Here the CDR3 reads CASSKGLAGVETQYF. The CDR3 bases are TGTGCCAGCAGTAAAGGACTAGCGGGAGTAGAGACCCAGTACTTC. Using reference TRBV7-9 and TRBJ2-5 for the parts outside the CDR3, the full variable domain is DTGVSQNPRHKITKRGQNVTFRCDPISEHNRLYWYRQTLGQGPEFLTYFQNEAQLEKSRLLSDRFSAERPKGSFSTLEIQRTEQGDSAMYLCASSKGLAGVETQYFGPGTRLLVL.

The gene calls are TRBV6-1 and TRBJ2-2; 8 positions agree with TRBD1. Germline V lookup: CDR1 MNHNS, CDR2 SASEGT. V gave up 6 bases and J gave up 7 bases; unmatched junction bases: 10. This CDR3 comprises 15 residues. Here the CDR3 reads CASRRGQEGIGELFF. The CDR3 DNA follows: TGTGCCAGCAGGAGGGGACAGGAGGGGATCGGGGAGCTGTTTTTT.

The chain employs TRBV4-3 and TRBJ1-3; D uncertain. The ends were cut back, 4 bases at V and 0 bases at J, with 16 bases in the middle. CDR1 is LGHNA and CDR2 is YSLEER in the germline V gene. The CDR3 has 17 residues. CDR3: CASSLSLTDVSGNTIYF. The CDR3 DNA reads TGCGCCAGCAGCCTATCCCTCACAGACGTCTCTGGAAACACCATATATTTT.

This sequence joins TRBV7-9 and TRBJ1-6; TRBD1 agrees at 7 bases. CDR1 and CDR2 from the germline V gene are SEHNR and FQNEAQ (reference sequence). The CDR3 totals 16 residues. Trimming took 5 bases from V and 7 from J; bases not matched to a gene: 11. Here the CDR3 reads CASSPPLDRSNSPLHF. Written as DNA, the CDR3 is TGTGCCAGCAGCCCACCCCTGGACAGGTCGAATTCACCCCTCCACTTT. Looking up the rest from reference TRBV7-9 and TRBJ1-6 gives the full variable domain: DTGVSQNPRHKITKRGQNVTFRCDPISEHNRLYWYRQTLGQGPEFLTYFQNEAQLEKSRLLSDRFSAERPKGSFSTLEIQRTEQGDSAMYLCASSPPLDRSNSPLHFGNGTRLTVT.

The rearrangement links TRBV6-5 to TRBJ1-1; D remains unclear. The V gene lost 2 bases and the J gene lost 1 base, with 14 bases spanning the gap. The germline V gene has CDR1 MNHEY and CDR2 SVGAGI. This CDR3 comprises 16 residues. This CDR3 is CASSYRPGRSNTEAFF. For the CDR3, the DNA is TGTGCCAGCAGTTACCGACCCGGACGATCGAACACTGAAGCTTTCTTT.

The J gene is TRBJ1-2, the V gene TRBV7-6; the D gene is possibly TRBD1 (5 bases). CDR3 length: 13 amino acids. Germline V gene sequence: CDR1 SGHVS, CDR2 FNYEAQ. The V end lost 0 bases, the J end lost 14 bases, and 16 bases lay between the germline ends. In nucleotides, the CDR3 is TGTGCCAGCAGCTTAGCGGGGCTGAGGGGAGTAACCTTC. Its protein is CASSLAGLRGVTF.

The chain has TRBV29-1 and TRBJ1-3; D uncertain. There are 11 residues in the CDR3. CDR1 SQVTM and CDR2 ANQGSEA come from the germline V gene. The V gene lost 2 bases and the J gene lost 4 bases, with 3 bases spanning the gap. DNA for the CDR3: TGCAGCGTTGAATGGGGAAACACCATATATTTT. Amino acids: CSVEWGNTIYF.

Regarding this clone: Additional DNA sequences in this sample encode the identical CDR3. The chain carries TRBV18 and TRBJ1-1; D uncertain. Germline loops: CDR1 KGHSH, CDR2 LQKENI. V shed 3 bases and J shed 0 bases, with 5 bases lying between them. The CDR3 spans 13 residues. CDR3 bases: TGTGCCAGCTCACCTTCTATGAACACTGAAGCTTTCTTT. Protein: CASSPSMNTEAFF.

The gene calls are TRBV6-5 and TRBJ1-1, with D possibly being TRBD1 (5 bases). Trimming pared 2 bases from V and 6 bases from J, leaving 13 bases between. The CDR3 has 14 residues. The germline V gene has CDR1 MNHEY and CDR2 SVGAGI. The CDR3 region has the DNA TGTGCCAGCAGTTACGCGCAGGGTGGCTCTGAAGCTTTCTTT. Translating it yields CASSYAQGGSEAFF.

This rearrangement joins TRBV4-3 to TRBJ2-4; 9 bases map to TRBD1. Germline CDR1 reads LGHNA; CDR2 reads YSLEER. The CDR3 runs 13 residues. The junction had 4 bases not matched to a gene; V was cut back by 4 bases and J by 9 bases. CDR3 region: CASSLEDRGIQYF. CDR3 coding DNA: TGCGCCAGCAGCCTAGAGGACAGGGGCATTCAGTACTTC.

This chain connects TRBV11-3 to TRBJ2-1; the D is unclear. CDR1 and CDR2 (germline): SGHNT, YENEEA. The CDR3 loop spans 13 amino acids. Between the trimmed V and J ends, which lost 1 base and 8 bases, there was a span of 9 bases. CDR3 region: CASSLGSIHEQFF. CDR3 nucleotides: TGTGCCAGCAGCTTAGGTAGTATCCATGAGCAGTTCTTC.

V usage is TRBV6-1 and J usage is TRBJ2-4, with 7 bases matching TRBD1. Germline lookup yields CDR1 MNHNS and CDR2 SASEGT. V was pared by 8 bases and J by 2 bases, with 6 bases of the junction left unmatched. The CDR3 runs 14 residues. CDR3 in DNA: TGTGCCAGCCAATCGACAGGGACCAAAAACATTCAGTACTTC. Protein product: CASQSTGTKNIQYF.

The V call is TRBV27, the J call TRBJ2-5, with no clear D. CDR1 and CDR2 (germline): MNHEY, SMNVEV (reference sequence). The CDR3 spans 13 residues. The ends were cut back, 7 bases at V and 4 bases at J, with 13 bases in the middle. The CDR3 protein is CASTRLLGETQYF. In DNA, the CDR3 is TGTGCCAGCACCCGACTGTTAGGAGAGACCCAGTACTTC.

V and J are TRBV7-9 and TRBJ2-3; D possibly corresponds to TRBD1 (5 bases). This CDR3 contains 16 residues. Trimming stripped 2 bases from V and 0 bases from J, with 12 bases between. Germline values: CDR1 SEHNR, CDR2 FQNEAQ (reference sequence). As DNA, the CDR3 is TGTGCCAGCAGCTTACAGGGTGGTCGGAGCACAGATACGCAGTATTTT. Translation gives CASSLQGGRSTDTQYF.

A single count supports this clone. The chain couples TRBV10-3 to TRBJ2-7; D possibly matches TRBD1 or TRBD2 (5 bases each). From germline, CDR1 is ENHRY and CDR2 SYGVKD. V lost 8 bases and J lost 7, with 18 bases in between. This CDR3 contains 13 residues. The CDR3 DNA reads as TGTGCCATCGAAGGAAAGGGGAGAGATGAGCAGTACTTC. Residues: CAIEGKGRDEQYF.

The gene calls are TRBV28 and TRBJ1-5; unclear D gene. Looked up from germline, CDR1 is MDHEN and CDR2 is SYDVKM. Trimming cost V 7 bases and J 7 bases, with 14 bases left between them. This CDR3 has 13 residues. DNA for the CDR3: TGTGCCAGCACCGTGTCCCCACTCCAGCCCCAGCATTTT. This sequence encodes CASTVSPLQPQHF.

The rearrangement uses TRBV2 and TRBJ2-2; tentatively, D is TRBD2 (6 bases). V was clipped by 4 bases and J by 4 bases, with 13 bases between them. CDR1 and CDR2 from the germline V gene are SNHLY and FYNNEI. The CDR3 length is 15 residues. The CDR3 region is CASSVGNSGTGELFF. The CDR3 DNA sequence: TGTGCCAGCAGTGTCGGTAATAGCGGCACCGGGGAGCTGTTTTTT.

This rearrangement joins TRBV13 to TRBJ2-7, with 14 bases identical to TRBD2. The CDR3 totals 16 residues. CDR1 and CDR2 (germline): PRHDT, FYEKMQ (reference sequence). The junction had 2 bases not matched to a gene; V was cut back by 4 bases and J by 0 bases. The CDR3 DNA sequence: TGTGCCAGCAGCTCGGGGACTAGCGGGAGCTCCTACGAGCAGTACTTC. Translation gives CASSSGTSGSSYEQYF.